These T cell receptor beta chains were read from a single sample in a study of T cells after yellow fever vaccination. TCRdb reprocessed the 5' RACE reads with MiXCR, giving one entry per CDR3 protein. The sample consists of about 340,000 distinct CDR3 sequences, 8.7% of them appearing once. Sequencing was performed on PBMCs, taken on the day of the first yellow fever vaccination. The receptors originated from a man aged 18 to 29 who received the YFV17D yellow fever vaccine. CDR3s include the opening cysteine and the closing phenylalanine or tryptophan. Fields, in order: D gene, J gene, clone size, V gene, CDR3 protein, CDR3 DNA. The D gene is left open where the match is weak. Clone sizes are given selectively: once, few, many, or a class where the clone is expanded.

NA TRBJ1-1 few TRBV6-1 CASSPLLTGPPVNTEAFF TGTGCCAGCAGTCCTCTTCTAACAGGGCCCCCCGTGAACACTGAAGCTTTCTTT
TRBD1 TRBJ1-5 once TRBV5-6 CASSIRDRDQPQHF TGTGCCAGCAGCATCCGGGACAGGGATCAGCCCCAGCATTTT
TRBD1 TRBJ1-1 NA TRBV6-1 CASTSPGRGRTEAFF TGTGCCAGCACCTCTCCGGGCAGGGGGCGAACTGAAGCTTTCTTT
TRBD1 TRBJ1-4 few TRBV5-1 CASSSGQGARTNEKLFF TGCGCCAGCAGCTCGGGACAGGGGGCGCGGACTAATGAAAAACTGTTTTTT
TRBD2 TRBJ2-5 NA TRBV5-1 CASSASLAGVETQYF TGCGCCAGCAGCGCGAGCCTAGCGGGGGTGGAGACCCAGTACTTC
NA TRBJ1-2 NA TRBV5-6 CASSLVLQAGYGYTF TGTGCCAGCAGCTTGGTCTTGCAGGCGGGCTATGGCTACACCTTC
NA TRBJ1-2 NA TRBV20-1 CSAIPANYGYTF TGCAGTGCTATTCCAGCCAACTATGGCTACACCTTC
TRBD1 TRBJ1-5 NA TRBV5-1 CASSLEGGHQPQHF TGCGCCAGCAGCTTGGAAGGGGGCCATCAGCCCCAGCATTTT
TRBD2 TRBJ2-3 many TRBV11-2 CASSLAGGSYTQYF TGTGCCAGCAGCTTAGCGGGGGGATCTTATACGCAGTATTTT
TRBD2 TRBJ2-1 few TRBV5-1 CASSPGLGGGADNEQFF TGCGCCAGCAGCCCGGGACTTGGCGGGGGAGCCGACAATGAGCAGTTCTTC
NA TRBJ2-1 NA TRBV7-6 CASSLAVPSTPIFYNEQFF TGTGCCAGCAGCTTAGCTGTACCCAGCACTCCGATCTTCTACAATGAGCAGTTCTTC
NA TRBJ2-7 NA TRBV7-9 CASSITTRPYEQYF TGTGCCAGCAGCATCACGACGAGACCCTACGAGCAGTACTTC
NA TRBJ2-7 NA TRBV5-4 CASSLRRDEQYF TGTGCCAGCAGCTTGAGGCGGGACGAGCAGTACTTC
NA TRBJ1-5 few TRBV29-1 CSVGNQPQHF TGCAGCGTGGGTAATCAGCCCCAGCATTTT
NA TRBJ2-5 few TRBV12-3/TRBV12-4 CASSLRQGETQYF TGTGCCAGCAGTTTAAGGCAGGGGGAGACCCAGTACTTC
NA TRBJ1-6 NA TRBV12-3/TRBV12-4 CASSSYPNRNSPLHF TGTGCCAGCAGTAGCTACCCAAATAGGAATTCACCCCTCCACTTT
TRBD1 TRBJ1-2 few TRBV10-2 CASRKGQGFYGYTF TGCGCCAGCAGGAAAGGACAGGGTTTCTATGGCTACACCTTC
NA TRBJ2-5 many TRBV7-9 CASSLEAGGPLETQYF TGTGCCAGCAGCTTAGAGGCCGGGGGCCCCTTAGAGACCCAGTACTTC
NA TRBJ1-5 few TRBV6-1 CASSLPPGVKGQPQHF TGTGCCAGCAGCCTTCCGCCAGGGGTAAAAGGGCAGCCCCAGCATTTT
TRBD1 TRBJ2-3 few TRBV6-2/TRBV6-3 CASSFRQGLTDTQYF TGTGCCAGCAGTTTTCGACAGGGCCTCACAGATACGCAGTATTTT
NA TRBJ1-1 many TRBV12-3/TRBV12-4 CASSLYQGSNTEAFF TGTGCCAGCAGTTTATACCAGGGGAGTAACACTGAAGCTTTCTTT
TRBD1 TRBJ2-4 NA TRBV6-1 CASSTGTGAAKNIQYF TGTGCCAGCAGTACCGGGACAGGGGCGGCCAAAAACATTCAGTACTTC
NA TRBJ2-4 NA TRBV4-1 CASNDGSAKNIQYF TGTGCCAGCAACGATGGGTCAGCCAAGAACATTCAGTACTTC
TRBD2 TRBJ2-1 NA TRBV20-1 CSYKSPGLAGEQFF TGCAGCTATAAAAGCCCGGGACTAGCGGGCGAGCAGTTCTTC
TRBD2 TRBJ2-4 NA TRBV12-3/TRBV12-4 CASSLSGGWNIQYF TGTGCCAGCAGTTTATCGGGGGGGTGGAACATTCAGTACTTC
NA TRBJ1-5 few TRBV29-1 CSVVFGNSNQPQHF TGCAGCGTTGTCTTCGGCAATAGCAATCAGCCCCAGCATTTT
NA TRBJ2-2 few TRBV18 CASSPVWGTPSGELFF TGTGCCAGCTCACCTGTCTGGGGGACCCCGAGCGGGGAGCTGTTTTTT
NA TRBJ2-3 NA TRBV19 CASNRGATADTQYF TGTGCCAGTAACCGGGGGGCGACCGCAGATACGCAGTATTTT
TRBD2 TRBJ2-1 many TRBV20-1 CSALAGPVGEQFF TGCAGTGCCTTAGCGGGGCCCGTTGGGGAGCAGTTCTTC
NA TRBJ1-5 few TRBV10-3 CAISESRESGQPQHF TGTGCCATCAGTGAGTCGAGGGAGTCGGGCCAGCCCCAGCATTTT
TRBD1 TRBJ2-7 NA TRBV23-1 CASSQSGTGGSYEQYF TGCGCCAGCAGTCAATCTGGGACAGGGGGCTCCTACGAGCAGTACTTC
TRBD1 TRBJ2-3 NA TRBV7-9 CASSFLQGAADTQYF TGTGCCAGCAGCTTTCTACAGGGGGCTGCAGATACGCAGTATTTT